This TCR beta chain was sequenced in a study of identical twins. Study-level results: Conclusions relied on cross-sectional statistical analysis, not following the same donors.

Germline lookup yields CDR1 MNHEY and CDR2 SVGEGT. CDR3 length: 15 residues. With V trimmed by 5 bases and J by 2 bases, 9 bases remained unmatched. One entry per CDR3 protein, called by TCRdb with MiXCR from the 5' RACE reads. The table includes 230,000 or so distinct CDR3 sequences, 6.5% to 9.5% detected once. This clonotype has a count of ten or more. What it binds is unknown. These sequences were also reported in another study, on yellow fever vaccine responses in identical twins. That paper states: The T cell response to vaccination in identical twins was reportedly partly convergent and partly personalized.

V gene TRBV6-2 or TRBV6-3 combines with J gene TRBJ2-7; TRBD1 matches at 7 bases. The TCR was taken from a woman younger than 35 in good health. The sequencing input was CD8+ T cells sorted from blood. The CDR3 sequence is CASSHTDRVPYEQYF. The CDR3 region has the DNA TGTGCCAGCAGTCACACCGACAGGGTCCCCTACGAGCAGTACTTC.